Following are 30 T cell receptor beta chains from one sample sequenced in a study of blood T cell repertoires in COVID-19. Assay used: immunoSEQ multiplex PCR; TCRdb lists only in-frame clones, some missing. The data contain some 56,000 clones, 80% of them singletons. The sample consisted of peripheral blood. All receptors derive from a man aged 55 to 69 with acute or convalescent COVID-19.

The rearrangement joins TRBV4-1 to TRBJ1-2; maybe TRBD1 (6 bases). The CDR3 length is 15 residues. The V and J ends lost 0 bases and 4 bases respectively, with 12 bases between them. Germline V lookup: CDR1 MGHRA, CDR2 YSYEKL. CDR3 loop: CASSQEGGGPYGYTF. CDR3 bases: TGCGCCAGCAGCCAAGAAGGGGGGGGACCCTATGGCTACACCTTC.

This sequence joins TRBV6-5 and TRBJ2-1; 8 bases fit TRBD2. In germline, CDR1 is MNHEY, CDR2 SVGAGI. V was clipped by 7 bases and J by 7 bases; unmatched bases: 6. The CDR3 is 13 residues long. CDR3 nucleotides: TGTGCCAGCAATGGCGGGGGGAAGAATGAGCAGTTCTTC. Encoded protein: CASNGGGKNEQFF.

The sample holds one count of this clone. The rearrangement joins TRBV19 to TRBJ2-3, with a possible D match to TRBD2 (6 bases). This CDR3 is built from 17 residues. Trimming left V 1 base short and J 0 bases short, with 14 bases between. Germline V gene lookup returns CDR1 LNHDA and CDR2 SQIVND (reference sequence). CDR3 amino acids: CASSIVGGRSSTDTQYF. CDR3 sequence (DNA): TGTGCCAGTAGTATAGTGGGAGGCAGATCTAGCACAGATACGCAGTATTTT. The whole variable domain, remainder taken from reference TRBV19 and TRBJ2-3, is DGGITQSPKYLFRKEGQNVTLSCEQNLNHDAMYWYRQDPGQGLRLIYYSQIVNDFQKGDIAEGYSVSREKKESFPLTVTSAQKNPTAFYLCASSIVGGRSSTDTQYFGPGTRLTVL.

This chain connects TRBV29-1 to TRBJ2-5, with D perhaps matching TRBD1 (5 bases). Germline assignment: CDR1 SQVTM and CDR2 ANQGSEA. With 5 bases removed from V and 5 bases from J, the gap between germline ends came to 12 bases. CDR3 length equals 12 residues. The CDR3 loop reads CSVWTFRETQYF. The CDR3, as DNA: TGCAGCGTTTGGACATTCCGGGAGACCCAGTACTTC.

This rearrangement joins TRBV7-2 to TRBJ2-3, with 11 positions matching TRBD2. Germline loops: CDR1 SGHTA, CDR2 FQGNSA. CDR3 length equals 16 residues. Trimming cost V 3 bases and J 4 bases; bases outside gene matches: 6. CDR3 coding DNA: TGTGCCAGCAGCTTTAGCGGGGGGGGAGGTGCAGATACGCAGTATTTT. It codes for CASSFSGGGGADTQYF.

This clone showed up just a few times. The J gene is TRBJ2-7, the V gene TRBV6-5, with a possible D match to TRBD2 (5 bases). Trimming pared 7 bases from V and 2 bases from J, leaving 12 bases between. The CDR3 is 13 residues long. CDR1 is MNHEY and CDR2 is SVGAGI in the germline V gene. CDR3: CASNRDSAYEQYF. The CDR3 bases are TGTGCCAGCAATCGCGATAGCGCCTACGAGCAGTACTTC.

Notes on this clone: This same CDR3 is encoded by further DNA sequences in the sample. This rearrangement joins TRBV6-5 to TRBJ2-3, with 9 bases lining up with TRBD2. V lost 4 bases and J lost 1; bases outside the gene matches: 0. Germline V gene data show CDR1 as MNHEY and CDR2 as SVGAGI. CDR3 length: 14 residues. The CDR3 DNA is TGTGCCAGCAGTTCTAGCGGGGGCACAGATACGCAGTATTTT. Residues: CASSSSGGTDTQYF.

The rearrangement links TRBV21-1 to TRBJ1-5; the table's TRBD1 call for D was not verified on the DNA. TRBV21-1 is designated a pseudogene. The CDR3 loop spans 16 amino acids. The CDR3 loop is CASSLTRTVSNQPQHF. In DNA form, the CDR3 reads TGTGCCAGCAGCTTAACCCGGACAGTTAGCAATCAGCCCCAGCATTTT.

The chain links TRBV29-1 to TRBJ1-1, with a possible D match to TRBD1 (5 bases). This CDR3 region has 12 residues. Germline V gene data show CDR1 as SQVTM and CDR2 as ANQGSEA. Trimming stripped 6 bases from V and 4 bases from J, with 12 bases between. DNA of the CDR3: TGCAGCGTGGCGGCGGGACGCACTGAAGCTTTCTTT. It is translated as CSVAAGRTEAFF.

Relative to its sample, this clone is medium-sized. The CDR3 reads CASSLVVGRELFF. The CDR3 nucleotides are TGCGCCAGCAGCTTGGTAGTTGGGCGGGAGCTGTTTTTT. The chain links TRBV5-1 to TRBJ2-2; D unclear. The CDR3 consists of 13 residues. V gave up 0 bases and J gave up 9 bases, with 9 bases separating them. Germline V CDR1 and CDR2: SGHRS, YFSETQ. The whole variable domain, filled in from reference TRBV5-1 and TRBJ2-2, reads KAGVTQTPRYLIKTRGQQVTLSCSPISGHRSVSWYQQTPGQGLQFLFEYFSETQRNKGNFPGRFSGRQFSNSRSEMNVSTLELGDSALYLCASSLVVGRELFFGEGSRLTVL.

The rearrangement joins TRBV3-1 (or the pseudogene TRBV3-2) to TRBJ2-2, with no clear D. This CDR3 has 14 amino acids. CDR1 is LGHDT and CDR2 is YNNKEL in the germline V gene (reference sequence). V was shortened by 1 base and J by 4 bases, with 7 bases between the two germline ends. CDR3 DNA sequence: TGTGCCAGCAGCCAAGTAGTCTCCACCGGGGAGCTGTTTTTT. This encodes CASSQVVSTGELFF.

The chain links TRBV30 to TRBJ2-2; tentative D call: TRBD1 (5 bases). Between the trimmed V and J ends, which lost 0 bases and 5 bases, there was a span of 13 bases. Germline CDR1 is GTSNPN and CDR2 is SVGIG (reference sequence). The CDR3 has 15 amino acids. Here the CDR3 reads CAWSVAARETGELFF. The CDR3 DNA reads TGTGCCTGGAGTGTCGCCGCCAGGGAAACCGGGGAGCTGTTTTTT.

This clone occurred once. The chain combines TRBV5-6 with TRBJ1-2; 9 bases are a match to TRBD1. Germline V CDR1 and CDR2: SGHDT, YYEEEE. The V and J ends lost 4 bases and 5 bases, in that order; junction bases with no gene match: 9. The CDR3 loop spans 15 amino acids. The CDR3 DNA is TGTGCCAGCAGCATACCGGACAGGGGATGGTATGGCTACACCTTC. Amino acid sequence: CASSIPDRGWYGYTF.

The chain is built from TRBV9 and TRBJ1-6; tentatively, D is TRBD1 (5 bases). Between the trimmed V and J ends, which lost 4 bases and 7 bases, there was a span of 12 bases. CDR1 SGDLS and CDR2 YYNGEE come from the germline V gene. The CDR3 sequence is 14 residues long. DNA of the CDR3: TGTGCCAGCAGCCGAGACAGAGGAAATTCACCCCTCCACTTT. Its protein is CASSRDRGNSPLHF.

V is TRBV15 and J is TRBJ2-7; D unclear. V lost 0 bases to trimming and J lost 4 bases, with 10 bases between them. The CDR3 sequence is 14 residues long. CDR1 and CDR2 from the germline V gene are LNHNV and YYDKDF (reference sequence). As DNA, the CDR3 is TGTGCCACCAGCAGAGATAATTTGCAGTACGAGCAGTACTTC. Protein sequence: CATSRDNLQYEQYF.

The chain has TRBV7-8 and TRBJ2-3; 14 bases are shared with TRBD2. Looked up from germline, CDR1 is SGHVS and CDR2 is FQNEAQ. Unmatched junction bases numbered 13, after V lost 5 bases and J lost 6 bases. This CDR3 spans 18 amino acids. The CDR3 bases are TGTGCCAGCAGCCGCGCCGGGACTAGCGGGGGCGTGAGGGATACGCAGTATTTT. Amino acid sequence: CASSRAGTSGGVRDTQYF.

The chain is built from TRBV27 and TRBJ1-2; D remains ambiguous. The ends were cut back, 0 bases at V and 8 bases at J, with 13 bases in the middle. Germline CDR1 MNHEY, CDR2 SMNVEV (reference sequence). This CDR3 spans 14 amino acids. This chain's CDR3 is CASSLSSGIGGYTF. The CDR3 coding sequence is TGTGCCAGCAGTTTATCCTCCGGGATAGGAGGCTACACCTTC.

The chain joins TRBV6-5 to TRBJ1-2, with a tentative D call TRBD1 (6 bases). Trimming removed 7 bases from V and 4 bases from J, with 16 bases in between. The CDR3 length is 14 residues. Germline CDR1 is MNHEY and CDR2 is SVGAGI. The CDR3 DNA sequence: TGTGCCAGCAAGGGGGGGGGCGCCGGCTATGGCTACACCTTC. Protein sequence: CASKGGGAGYGYTF.

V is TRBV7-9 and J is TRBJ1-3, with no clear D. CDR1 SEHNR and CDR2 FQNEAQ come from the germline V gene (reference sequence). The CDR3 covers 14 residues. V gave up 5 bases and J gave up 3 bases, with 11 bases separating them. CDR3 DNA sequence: TGTGCCAGCAGCCCCGGGGAGGTTGGAAACACCATATATTTT. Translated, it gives CASSPGEVGNTIYF.

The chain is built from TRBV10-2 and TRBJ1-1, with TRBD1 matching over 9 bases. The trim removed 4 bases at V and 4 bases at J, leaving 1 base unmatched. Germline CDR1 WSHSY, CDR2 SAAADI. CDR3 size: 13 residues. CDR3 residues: CASSVTGGTEAFF. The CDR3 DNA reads TGCGCCAGCAGTGTGACAGGGGGCACTGAAGCTTTCTTT.

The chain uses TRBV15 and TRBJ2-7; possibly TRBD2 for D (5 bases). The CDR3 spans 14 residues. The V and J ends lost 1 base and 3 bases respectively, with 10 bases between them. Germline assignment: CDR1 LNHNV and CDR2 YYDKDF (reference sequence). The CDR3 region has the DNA TGTGCCACCAGCAGAGGGGAGACGGTCTACGAGCAGTACTTC. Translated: CATSRGETVYEQYF.

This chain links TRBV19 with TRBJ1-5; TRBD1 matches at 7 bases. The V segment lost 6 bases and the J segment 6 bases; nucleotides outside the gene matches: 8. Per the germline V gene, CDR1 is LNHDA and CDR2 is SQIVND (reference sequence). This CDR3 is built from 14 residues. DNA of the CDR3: TGTGCCAGTAGCTCCGGGCCAGGGGGTCAGCCCCAGCATTTT. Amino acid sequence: CASSSGPGGQPQHF.

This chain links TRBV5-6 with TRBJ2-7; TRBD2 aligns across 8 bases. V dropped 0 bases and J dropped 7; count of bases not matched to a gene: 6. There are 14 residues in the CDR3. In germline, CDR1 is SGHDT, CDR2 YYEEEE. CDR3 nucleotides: TGTGCCAGCAGCTTGGGGACTAGCCGGGGGGAGCAGTACTTC. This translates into CASSLGTSRGEQYF.

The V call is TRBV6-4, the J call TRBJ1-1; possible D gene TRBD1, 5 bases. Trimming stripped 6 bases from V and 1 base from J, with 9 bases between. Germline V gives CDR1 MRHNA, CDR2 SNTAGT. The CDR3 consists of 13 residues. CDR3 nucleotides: TGTGCCAGCAGCCTACAGGAGAACACTGAAGCTTTCTTT. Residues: CASSLQENTEAFF.

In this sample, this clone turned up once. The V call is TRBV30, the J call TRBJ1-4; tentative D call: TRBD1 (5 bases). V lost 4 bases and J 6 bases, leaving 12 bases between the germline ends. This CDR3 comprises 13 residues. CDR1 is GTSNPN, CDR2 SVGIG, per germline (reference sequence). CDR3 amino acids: CAWMNRDYEKLFF. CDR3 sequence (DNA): TGTGCCTGGATGAATAGGGACTATGAAAAACTGTTTTTT.

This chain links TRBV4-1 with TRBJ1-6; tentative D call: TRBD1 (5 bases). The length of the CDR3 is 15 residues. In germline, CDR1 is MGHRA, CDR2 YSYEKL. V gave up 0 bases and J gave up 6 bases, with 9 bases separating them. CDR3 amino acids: CASSQERQSNSPLHF. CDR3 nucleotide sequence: TGCGCCAGCAGCCAAGAACGACAGAGTAATTCACCCCTCCACTTT.

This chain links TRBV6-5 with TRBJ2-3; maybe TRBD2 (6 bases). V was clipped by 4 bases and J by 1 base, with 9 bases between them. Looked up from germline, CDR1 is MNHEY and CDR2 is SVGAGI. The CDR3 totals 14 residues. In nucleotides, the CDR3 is TGTGCCAGCAGTTTTCGCGGGGGCACAGATACGCAGTATTTT. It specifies CASSFRGGTDTQYF.

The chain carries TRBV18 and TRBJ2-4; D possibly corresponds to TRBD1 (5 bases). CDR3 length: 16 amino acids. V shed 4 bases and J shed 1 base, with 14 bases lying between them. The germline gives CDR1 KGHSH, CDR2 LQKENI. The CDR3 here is CASSLLKDSAKNIQYF. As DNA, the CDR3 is TGTGCCAGCTCACTCCTTAAAGACAGCGCCAAAAACATTCAGTACTTC.

This chain's CDR3 is CASSVWAGSNTEAFF. The DNA of the CDR3 is TGTGCCAGCAGCGTCTGGGCAGGTTCGAACACTGAAGCTTTCTTT. The chain has TRBV5-6 and TRBJ1-1; D is undetermined. Germline CDR1 and CDR2: SGHDT and YYEEEE. With 4 bases removed from V and 1 base from J, the gap between germline ends came to 14 bases. The CDR3 is 15 amino acids. Looking up the rest from reference TRBV5-6 and TRBJ1-1 gives the full variable domain: DAGVTQSPTHLIKTRGQQVTLRCSPKSGHDTVSWYQQALGQGPQFIFQYYEEEERQRGNFPDRFSGHQFPNYSSELNVNALLLGDSALYLCASSVWAGSNTEAFFGQGTRLTVV.

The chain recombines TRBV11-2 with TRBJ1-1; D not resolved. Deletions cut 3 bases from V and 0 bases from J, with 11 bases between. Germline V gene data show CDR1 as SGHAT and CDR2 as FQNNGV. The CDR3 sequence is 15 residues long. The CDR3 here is CASSFPAGMNTEAFF. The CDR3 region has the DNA TGTGCCAGCAGCTTTCCCGCAGGAATGAACACTGAAGCTTTCTTT.